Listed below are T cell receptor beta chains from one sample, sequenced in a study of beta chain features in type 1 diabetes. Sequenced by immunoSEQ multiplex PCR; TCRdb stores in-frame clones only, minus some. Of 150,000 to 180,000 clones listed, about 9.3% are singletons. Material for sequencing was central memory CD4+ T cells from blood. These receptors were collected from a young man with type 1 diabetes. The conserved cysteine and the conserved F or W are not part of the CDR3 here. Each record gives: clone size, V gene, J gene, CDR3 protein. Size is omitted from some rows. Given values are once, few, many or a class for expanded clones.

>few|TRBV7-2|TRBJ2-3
ASSLTSGSGADTQY
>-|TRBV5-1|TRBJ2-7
ASSLGLEGREQY
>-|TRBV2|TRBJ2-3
ASNGQGRTDTQY
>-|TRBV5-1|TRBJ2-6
ASSFGGDPGANVLT
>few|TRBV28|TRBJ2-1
ASSFYGSGGGEQF
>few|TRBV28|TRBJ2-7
ASSPTGTGEYEQY
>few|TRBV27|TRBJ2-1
ASSRGGLAGEPNEQF
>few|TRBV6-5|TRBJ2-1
ASSTRDRDDEQF
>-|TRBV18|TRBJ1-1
ASSPSGGFTEAF
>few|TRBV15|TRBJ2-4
ATSVRQGENIQY
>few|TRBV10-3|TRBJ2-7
ATGISGGAGSGEQY
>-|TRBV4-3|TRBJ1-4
ASSQEGTGEKLF
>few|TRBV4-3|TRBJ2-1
ASSQDIPRSTSYNEQF
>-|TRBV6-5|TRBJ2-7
AGTGNSYEQY
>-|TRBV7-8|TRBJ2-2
ASSSLNTGELF
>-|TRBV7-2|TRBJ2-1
ASSSASGRAQF
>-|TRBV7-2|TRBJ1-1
ASSLAARSGGAEAF
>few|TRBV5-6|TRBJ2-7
ASSLIAGKTTEQY
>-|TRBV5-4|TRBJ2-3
ASSWNSGRDTDTQY
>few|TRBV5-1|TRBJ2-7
ASSLAELEVYEQY
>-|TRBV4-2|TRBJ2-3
ASSPRGDREGTDTQY
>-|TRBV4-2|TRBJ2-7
ASSQDRGTHEQY
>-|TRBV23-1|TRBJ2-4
ASSHGGASKNIQY
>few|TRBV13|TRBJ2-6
ASSFLTGTGANVLT
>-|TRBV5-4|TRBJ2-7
ASSQDRGTGILYEQY
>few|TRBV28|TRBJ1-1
ASSLRNTEAF
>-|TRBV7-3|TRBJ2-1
ASSLDSGTYNEQF
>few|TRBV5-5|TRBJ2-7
ASRTPSGVGTYEQY
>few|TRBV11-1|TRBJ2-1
ASSPNQNYFSYNEQF
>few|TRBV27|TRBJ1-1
ASRPQGSGGAF
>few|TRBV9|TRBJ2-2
ASSVAWGQGYTGELF
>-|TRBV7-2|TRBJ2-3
ASSSRTREADTQY
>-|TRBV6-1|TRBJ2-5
ASASGIQETQY
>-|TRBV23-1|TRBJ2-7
ASSRLRWNYEQY
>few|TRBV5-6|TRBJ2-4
ASSFWGRGNIQY
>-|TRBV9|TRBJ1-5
ASSGGGGDQPQH
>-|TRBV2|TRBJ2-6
ASRKDGGSGANVLT
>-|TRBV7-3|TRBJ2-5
ASSLVWGETQY
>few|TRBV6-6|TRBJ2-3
ASSSWTSSIGGQY
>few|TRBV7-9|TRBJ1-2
ASSHRDSNYGYT
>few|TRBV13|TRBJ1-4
ASSTRSEKLF
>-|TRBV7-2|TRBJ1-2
ASSLNTVLGEGYT
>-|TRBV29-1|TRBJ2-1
SVELPSGSSYNEQF
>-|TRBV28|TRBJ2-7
ASIPQPGQGNEQY
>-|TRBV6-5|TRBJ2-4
ASSYSRESKNIQY